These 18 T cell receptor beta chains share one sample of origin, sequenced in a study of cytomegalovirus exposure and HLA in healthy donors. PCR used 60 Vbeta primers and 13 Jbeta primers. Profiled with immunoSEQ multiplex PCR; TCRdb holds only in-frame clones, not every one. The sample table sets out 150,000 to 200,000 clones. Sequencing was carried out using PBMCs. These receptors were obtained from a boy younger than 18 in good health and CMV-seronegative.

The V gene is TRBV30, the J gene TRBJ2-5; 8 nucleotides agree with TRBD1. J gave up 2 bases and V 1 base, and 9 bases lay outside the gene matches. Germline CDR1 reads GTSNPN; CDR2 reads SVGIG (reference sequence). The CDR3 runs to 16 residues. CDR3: CAWSDKLGQGQETQYF. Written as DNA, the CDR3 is TGTGCCTGGAGTGATAAGCTCGGACAGGGTCAAGAGACCCAGTACTTC.

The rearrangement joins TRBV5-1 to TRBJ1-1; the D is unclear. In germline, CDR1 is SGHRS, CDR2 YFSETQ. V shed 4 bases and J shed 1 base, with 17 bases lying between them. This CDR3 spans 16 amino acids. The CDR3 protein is CASSPAPLGSNTEAFF. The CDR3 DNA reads TGCGCCAGCAGCCCCGCCCCGCTGGGCTCGAACACTGAAGCTTTCTTT.

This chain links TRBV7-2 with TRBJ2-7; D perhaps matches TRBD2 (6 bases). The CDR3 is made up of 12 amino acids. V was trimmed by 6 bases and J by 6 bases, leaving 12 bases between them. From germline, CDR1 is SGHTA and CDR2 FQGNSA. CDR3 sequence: CASSRDLSEQYF. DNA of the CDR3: TGTGCCAGCAGTCGGGACTTGTCCGAGCAGTACTTC.

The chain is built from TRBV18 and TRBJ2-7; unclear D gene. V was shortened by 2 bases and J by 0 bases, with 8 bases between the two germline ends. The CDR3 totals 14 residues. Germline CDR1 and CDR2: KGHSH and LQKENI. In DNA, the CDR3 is TGTGCCAGCTCACCAGTATTCAGCTCCTACGAGCAGTACTTC. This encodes CASSPVFSSYEQYF.

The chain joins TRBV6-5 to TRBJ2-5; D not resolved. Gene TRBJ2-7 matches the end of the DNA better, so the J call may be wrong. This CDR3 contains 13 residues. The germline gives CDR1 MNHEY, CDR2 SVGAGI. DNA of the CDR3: TGTGCCAGCAGTCCCTATCCCACCTACGAGCAGTACTTC. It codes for CASSPYPTYEQYF.

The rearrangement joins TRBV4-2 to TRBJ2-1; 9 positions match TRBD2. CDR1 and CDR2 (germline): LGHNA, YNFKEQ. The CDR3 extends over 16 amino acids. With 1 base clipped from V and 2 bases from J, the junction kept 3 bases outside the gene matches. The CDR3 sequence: CASSQVERGAYNEQFF. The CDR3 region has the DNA TGTGCCAGCAGCCAAGTAGAGCGGGGGGCCTACAATGAGCAGTTCTTC.

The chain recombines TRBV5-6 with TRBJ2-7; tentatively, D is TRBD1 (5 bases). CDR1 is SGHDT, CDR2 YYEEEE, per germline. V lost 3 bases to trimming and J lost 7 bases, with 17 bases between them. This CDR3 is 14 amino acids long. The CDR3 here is CASSSAGASGEQYF. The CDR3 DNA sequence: TGTGCCAGCAGCTCAGCTGGGGCGTCCGGGGAGCAGTACTTC.

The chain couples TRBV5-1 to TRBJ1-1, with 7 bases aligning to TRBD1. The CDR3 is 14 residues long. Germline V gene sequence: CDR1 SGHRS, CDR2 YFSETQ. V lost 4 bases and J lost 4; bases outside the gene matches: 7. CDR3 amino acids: CASSADRAFTEAFF. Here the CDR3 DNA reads TGCGCCAGCAGCGCAGACAGGGCCTTCACTGAAGCTTTCTTT.

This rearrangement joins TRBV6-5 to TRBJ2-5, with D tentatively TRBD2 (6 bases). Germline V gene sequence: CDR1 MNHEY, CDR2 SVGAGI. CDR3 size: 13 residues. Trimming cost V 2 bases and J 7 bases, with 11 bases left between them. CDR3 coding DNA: TGTGCCAGCAGTTACATGCCCGGGAGGACCCAGTACTTC. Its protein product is CASSYMPGRTQYF.

The CDR3 protein is CASGLGATDTQYF. CDR3 sequence (DNA): TGTGCCAGCGGTCTAGGGGCCACAGATACGCAGTATTTT. The chain has TRBV7-3 and TRBJ2-3, with a tentative D call TRBD1 (5 bases). Germline V gene sequence: CDR1 SGHTA, CDR2 FQGTGA. CDR3 length: 13 residues. Trimming took 8 bases from V and 2 from J, leaving 11 bases between them.

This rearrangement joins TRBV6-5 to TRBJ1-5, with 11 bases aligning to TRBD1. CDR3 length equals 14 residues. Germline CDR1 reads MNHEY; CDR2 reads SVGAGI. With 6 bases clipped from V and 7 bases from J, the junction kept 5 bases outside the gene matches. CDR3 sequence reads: CASRGTGGGQPQHF. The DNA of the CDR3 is TGTGCCAGCAGGGGGACAGGGGGAGGACAGCCCCAGCATTTT.

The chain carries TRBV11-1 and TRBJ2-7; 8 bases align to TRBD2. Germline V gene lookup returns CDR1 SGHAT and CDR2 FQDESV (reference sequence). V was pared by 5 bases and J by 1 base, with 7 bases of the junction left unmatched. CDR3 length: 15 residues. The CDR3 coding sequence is TGTGCCAGCAGCCTCTCGCGGGGGGTGTCCTACGAGCAGTACTTC. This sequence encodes CASSLSRGVSYEQYF.

CDR3 in amino acids: CASSLSRDSRETQYF. Here the CDR3 DNA reads TGTGCCAGCAGTTTGAGTAGAGACAGTCGGGAGACCCAGTACTTC. V gene TRBV27 combines with J gene TRBJ2-5, with a tentative D call TRBD1 (5 bases). The CDR3 is 15 amino acids. V was cut by 3 bases and J by 5 bases, with 16 bases left in between. Per germline, CDR1 MNHEY and CDR2 SMNVEV (reference sequence).

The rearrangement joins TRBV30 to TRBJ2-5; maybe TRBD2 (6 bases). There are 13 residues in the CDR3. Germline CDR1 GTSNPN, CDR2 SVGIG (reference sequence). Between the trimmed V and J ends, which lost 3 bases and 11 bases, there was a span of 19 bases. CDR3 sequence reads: CAWRNAGGSGQYF. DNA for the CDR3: TGTGCCTGGAGAAACGCTGGGGGGAGCGGGCAGTACTTC.

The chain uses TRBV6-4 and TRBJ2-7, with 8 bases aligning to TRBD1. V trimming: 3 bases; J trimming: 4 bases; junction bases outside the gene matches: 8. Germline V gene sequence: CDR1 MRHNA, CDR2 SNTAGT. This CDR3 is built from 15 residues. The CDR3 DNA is TGTGCCAGCAGTGAATCCGGGACAGGAACTTACGAGCAGTACTTC. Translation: CASSESGTGTYEQYF.

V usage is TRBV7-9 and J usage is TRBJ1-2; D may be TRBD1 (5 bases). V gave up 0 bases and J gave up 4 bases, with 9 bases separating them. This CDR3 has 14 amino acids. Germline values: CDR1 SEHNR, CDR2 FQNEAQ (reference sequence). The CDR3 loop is CASSLAGGPYGYTF. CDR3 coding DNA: TGTGCCAGCAGCTTAGCGGGGGGACCCTATGGCTACACCTTC.

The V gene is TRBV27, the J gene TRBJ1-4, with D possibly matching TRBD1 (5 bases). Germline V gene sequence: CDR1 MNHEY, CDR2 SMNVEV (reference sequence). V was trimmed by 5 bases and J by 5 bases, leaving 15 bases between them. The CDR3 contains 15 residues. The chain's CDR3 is CASSHRLGLNEKLFF. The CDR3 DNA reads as TGTGCCAGCAGTCATCGGTTGGGGCTAAATGAAAAACTGTTTTTT.

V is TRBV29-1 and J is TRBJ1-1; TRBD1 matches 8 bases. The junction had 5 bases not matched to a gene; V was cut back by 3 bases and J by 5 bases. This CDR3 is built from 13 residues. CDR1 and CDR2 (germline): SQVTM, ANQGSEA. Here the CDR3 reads CSVDAGGRTEAFF. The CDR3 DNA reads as TGCAGCGTTGATGCAGGGGGCAGAACTGAAGCTTTCTTT.